The sequence of this T cell receptor (beta chain) was determined in a study of Graves' ophthalmopathy and Graves' hyperthyroidism. Study-wide findings and caveats: The model flagged ophthalmopathy progression at 65% to 71% sensitivity and around 77% specificity.

Amplification targeted the TCR beta CDR3 regions, with RNA transcripts as the source material. HTBI primers were employed in first-round RT-PCR, then a second-round multiplex PCR followed. One entry per CDR3 protein, called by TCRdb with MiXCR from the multiplex PCR reads. This table has around 1.1 million distinct CDR3 sequences, around a third appearing once. Patients were left out if they had other autoimmune diseases, uncontrolled infections, pregnancy or lactation. Note on this clonotype: The antigen remains unidentified.

V lost 6 bases and J lost 4, with 15 bases in between. Germline V gives CDR1 SQVTM, CDR2 ANQGSEA. CDR3 length: 13 residues. The rearrangement links TRBV29-1 to TRBJ2-5, with D perhaps matching TRBD1 or TRBD2 (5 bases each). The sequence derives from an adult man with Graves' hyperthyroidism. Specimen: peripheral blood or thyroid tissue (not recorded which). In nucleotides, the CDR3 is TGCAGCGTCCGGGACGGTGGCCCAGAGACCCAGTACTTC. Amino acids: CSVRDGGPETQYF.